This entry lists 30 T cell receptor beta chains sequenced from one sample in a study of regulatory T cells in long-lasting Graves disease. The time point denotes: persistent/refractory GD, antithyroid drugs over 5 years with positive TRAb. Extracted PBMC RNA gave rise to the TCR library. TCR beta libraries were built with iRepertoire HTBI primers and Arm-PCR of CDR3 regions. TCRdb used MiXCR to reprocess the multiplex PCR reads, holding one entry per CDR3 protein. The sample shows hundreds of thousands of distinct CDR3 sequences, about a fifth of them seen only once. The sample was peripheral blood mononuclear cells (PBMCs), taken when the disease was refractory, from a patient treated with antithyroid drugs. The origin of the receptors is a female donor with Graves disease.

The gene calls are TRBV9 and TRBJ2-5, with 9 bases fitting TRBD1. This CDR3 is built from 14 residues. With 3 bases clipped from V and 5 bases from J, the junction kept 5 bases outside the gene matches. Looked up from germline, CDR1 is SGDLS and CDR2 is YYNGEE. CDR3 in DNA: TGTGCCAGCAGCGGGACAGGGGATCTCGAGACCCAGTACTTC. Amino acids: CASSGTGDLETQYF.

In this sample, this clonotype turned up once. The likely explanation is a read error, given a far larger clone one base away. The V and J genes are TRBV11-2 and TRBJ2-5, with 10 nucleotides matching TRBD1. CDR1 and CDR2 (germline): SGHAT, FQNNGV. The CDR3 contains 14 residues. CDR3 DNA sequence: TGTGCCAGCAGCATGACAGGGGGCGAAGAGACCCAGCACTTC. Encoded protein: CASSMTGGEETQHF.

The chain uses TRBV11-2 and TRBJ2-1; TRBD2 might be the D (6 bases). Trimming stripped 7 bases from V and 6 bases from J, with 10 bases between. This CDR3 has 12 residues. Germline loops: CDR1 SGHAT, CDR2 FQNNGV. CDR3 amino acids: CASTGTVNEQFF. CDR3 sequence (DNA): TGTGCCAGCACCGGGACTGTCAATGAGCAGTTCTTC.

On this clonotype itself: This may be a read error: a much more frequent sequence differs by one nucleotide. CDR3 nucleotide sequence: TGTGCCTGGACCCCTGGAAGGAGGGAGACCCAGTACTTC. Its protein product is CAWTPGRRETQYF. The chain carries TRBV30 and TRBJ2-5; tentative D call: TRBD2 (5 bases). This CDR3 is built from 13 residues. CDR1 is GTSNPN and CDR2 is SVGIG in the germline V gene (reference sequence). V lost 4 bases, J lost 5 bases, and 14 bases lay in between. The whole variable domain, filled in from reference TRBV30 and TRBJ2-5, reads SQTIHQWPATLVQPVGSPLSLECTVEGTSNPNLYWYRQAAGRGLQLLFYSVGIGQISSEVPQNLSASRPQDRQFILSSKKLLLSDSGFYLCAWTPGRRETQYFGPGTRLLVL.

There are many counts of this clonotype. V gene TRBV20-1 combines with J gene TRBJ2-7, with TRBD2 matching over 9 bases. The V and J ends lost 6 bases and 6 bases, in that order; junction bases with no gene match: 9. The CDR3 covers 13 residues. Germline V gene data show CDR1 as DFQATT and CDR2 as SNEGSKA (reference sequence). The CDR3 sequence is CSASGGRPGEQYF. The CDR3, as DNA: TGCAGTGCAAGCGGGGGGCGACCGGGCGAGCAGTACTTC.

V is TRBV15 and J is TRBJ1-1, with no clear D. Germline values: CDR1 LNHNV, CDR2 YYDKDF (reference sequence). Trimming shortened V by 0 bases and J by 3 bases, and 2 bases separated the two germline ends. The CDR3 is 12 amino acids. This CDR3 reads CATSREYTEAFF. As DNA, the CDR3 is TGTGCCACCAGCAGAGAGTACACTGAAGCTTTCTTT.

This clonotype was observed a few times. This CDR3 reads CASSPGWGSRTQETQYF. The CDR3 region has the DNA TGTGCCAGCAGCCCGGGTTGGGGATCCCGCACCCAAGAGACCCAGTACTTC. The chain employs TRBV11-1 and TRBJ2-5; D remains ambiguous. Looked up from germline, CDR1 is SGHAT and CDR2 is FQDESV (reference sequence). The CDR3 is 17 residues long. V gave up 5 bases and J gave up 1 base, with 20 bases separating them.

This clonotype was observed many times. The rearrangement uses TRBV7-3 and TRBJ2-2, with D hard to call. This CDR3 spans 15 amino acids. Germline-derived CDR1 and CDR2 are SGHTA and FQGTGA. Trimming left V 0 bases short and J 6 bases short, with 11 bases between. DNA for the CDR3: TGTGCCAGCAGCTTAACGGGTAGTACTTCCGGGGAGCTGTTTTTT. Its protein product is CASSLTGSTSGELFF.

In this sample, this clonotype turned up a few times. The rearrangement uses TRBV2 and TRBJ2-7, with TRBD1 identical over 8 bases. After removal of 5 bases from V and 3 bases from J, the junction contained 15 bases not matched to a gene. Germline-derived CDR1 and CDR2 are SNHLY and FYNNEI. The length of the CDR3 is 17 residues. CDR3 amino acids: CASSWADAGQDYYEQYF. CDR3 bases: TGTGCCAGCAGTTGGGCGGATGCGGGACAGGACTACTACGAGCAGTACTTC.

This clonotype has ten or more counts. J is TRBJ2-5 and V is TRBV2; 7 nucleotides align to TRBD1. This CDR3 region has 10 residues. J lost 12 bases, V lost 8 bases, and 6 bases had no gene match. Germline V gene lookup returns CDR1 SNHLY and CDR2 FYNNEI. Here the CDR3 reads CASGGQTEYF. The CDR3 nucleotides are TGTGCCAGCGGGGGACAGACGGAGTACTTC.

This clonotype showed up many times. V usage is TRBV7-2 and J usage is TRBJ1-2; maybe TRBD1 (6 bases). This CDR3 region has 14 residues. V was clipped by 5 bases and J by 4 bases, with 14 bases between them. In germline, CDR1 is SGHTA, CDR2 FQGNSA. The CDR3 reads CASSVYRESYGYTF. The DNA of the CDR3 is TGTGCCAGCAGCGTCTACAGGGAAAGCTATGGCTACACCTTC.

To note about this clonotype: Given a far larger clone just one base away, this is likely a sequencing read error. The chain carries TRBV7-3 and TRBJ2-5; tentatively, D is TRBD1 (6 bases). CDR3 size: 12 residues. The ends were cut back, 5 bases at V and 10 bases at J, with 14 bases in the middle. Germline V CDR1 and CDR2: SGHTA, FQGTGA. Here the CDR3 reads CASSPDRGIQYF. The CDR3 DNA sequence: TGTGCCAGCAGCCCCGATAGGGGGATCCAGTACTTC.

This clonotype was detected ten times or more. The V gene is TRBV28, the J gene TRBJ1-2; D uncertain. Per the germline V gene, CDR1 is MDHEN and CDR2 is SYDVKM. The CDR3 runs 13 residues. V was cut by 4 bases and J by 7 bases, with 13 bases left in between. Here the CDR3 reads CASSSSPRFGYTF. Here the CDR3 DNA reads TGTGCCAGCAGTTCTTCCCCCCGCTTTGGCTACACCTTC.

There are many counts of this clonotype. This CDR3 reads CASSLLAGANYEQYF. Here the CDR3 DNA reads TGTGCCAGCAGCTTACTAGCGGGAGCGAACTACGAGCAGTACTTC. The chain carries TRBV7-9 and TRBJ2-7; 10 nucleotides agree with TRBD2. CDR1 is SEHNR and CDR2 is FQNEAQ in the germline V gene (reference sequence). The V and J ends lost 2 bases and 3 bases, in that order; junction bases with no gene match: 4. The CDR3 is made up of 15 amino acids. Combining the CDR3 with reference TRBV7-9 and TRBJ2-7 gives the whole variable domain DTGVSQNPRHKITKRGQNVTFRCDPISEHNRLYWYRQTLGQGPEFLTYFQNEAQLEKSRLLSDRFSAERPKGSFSTLEIQRTEQGDSAMYLCASSLLAGANYEQYFGPGTRLTVT.

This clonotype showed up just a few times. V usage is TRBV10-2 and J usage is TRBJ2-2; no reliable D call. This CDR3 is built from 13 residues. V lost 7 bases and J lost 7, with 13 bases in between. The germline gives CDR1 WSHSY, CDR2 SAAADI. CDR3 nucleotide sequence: TGCGCCAGCATGGTTTTATCAGGCGGGGAGCTGTTTTTT. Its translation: CASMVLSGGELFF.

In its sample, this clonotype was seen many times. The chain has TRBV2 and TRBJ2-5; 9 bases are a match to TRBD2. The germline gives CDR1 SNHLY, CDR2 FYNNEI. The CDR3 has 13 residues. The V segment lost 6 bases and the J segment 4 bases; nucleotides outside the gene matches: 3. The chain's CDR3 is CASRVLAGETQYF. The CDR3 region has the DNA TGTGCCAGCAGAGTACTAGCGGGAGAGACCCAGTACTTC.

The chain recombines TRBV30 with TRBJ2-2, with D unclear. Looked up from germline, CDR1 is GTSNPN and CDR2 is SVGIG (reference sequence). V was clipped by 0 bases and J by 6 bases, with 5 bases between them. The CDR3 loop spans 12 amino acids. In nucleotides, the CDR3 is TGTGCCTGGAGTGTTGTGTCCGGGGAGCTGTTTTTT. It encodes CAWSVVSGELFF.

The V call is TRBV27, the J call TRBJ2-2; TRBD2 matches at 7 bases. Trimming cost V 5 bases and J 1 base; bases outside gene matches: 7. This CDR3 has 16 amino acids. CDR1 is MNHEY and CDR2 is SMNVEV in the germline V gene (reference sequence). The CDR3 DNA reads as TGTGCCAGCAGTCTAGCGGTCACGGTGAACACCGGGGAGCTGTTTTTT. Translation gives CASSLAVTVNTGELFF.

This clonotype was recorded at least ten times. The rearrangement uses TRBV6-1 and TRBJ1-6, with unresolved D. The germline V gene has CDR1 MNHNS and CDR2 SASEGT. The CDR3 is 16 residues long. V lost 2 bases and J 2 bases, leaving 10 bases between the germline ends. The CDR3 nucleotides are TGTGCCAGCAGTGAATCGGCCGGACCCTATAATTCACCCCTCCACTTT. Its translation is CASSESAGPYNSPLHF.

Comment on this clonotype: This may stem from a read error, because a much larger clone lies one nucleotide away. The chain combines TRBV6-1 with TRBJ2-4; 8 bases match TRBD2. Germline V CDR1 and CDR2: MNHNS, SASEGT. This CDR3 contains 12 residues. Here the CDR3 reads CASTERENIRYF. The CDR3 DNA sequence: TGTGCCAGCACCGAGCGGGAGAACATTCGGTACTTC.

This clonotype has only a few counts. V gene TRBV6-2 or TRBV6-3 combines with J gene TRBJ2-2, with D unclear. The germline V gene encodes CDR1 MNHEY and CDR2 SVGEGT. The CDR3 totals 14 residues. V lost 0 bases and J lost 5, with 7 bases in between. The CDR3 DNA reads TGTGCCAGCAGTTACTCGAGCGCAACCGGGGAGCTGTTTTTT. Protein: CASSYSSATGELFF.

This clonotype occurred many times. The CDR3 here is CASSPVAGSMNTEAFF. The CDR3, as DNA: TGTGCCAGCAGCCCGGTGGCAGGAAGCATGAACACTGAAGCTTTCTTT. The V gene is TRBV6-1, the J gene TRBJ1-1, with D unclear. This CDR3 contains 16 residues. The V and J ends lost 6 bases and 0 bases respectively, with 17 bases between them. Germline CDR1 and CDR2: MNHNS and SASEGT.

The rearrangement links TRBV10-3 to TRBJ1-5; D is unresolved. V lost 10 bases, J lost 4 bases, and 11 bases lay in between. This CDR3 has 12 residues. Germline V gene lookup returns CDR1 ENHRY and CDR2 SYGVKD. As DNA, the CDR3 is TGTGCCACGTACGACATAAATCAGCCCCAGCATTTT. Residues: CATYDINQPQHF.

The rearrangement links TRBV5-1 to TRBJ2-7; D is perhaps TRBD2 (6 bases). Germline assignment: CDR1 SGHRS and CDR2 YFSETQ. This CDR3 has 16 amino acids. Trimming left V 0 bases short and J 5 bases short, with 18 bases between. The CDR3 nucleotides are TGCGCCAGCAGCTTGGCGTCGAGCGGGCTTGTCCACGAGCAGTACTTC. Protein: CASSLASSGLVHEQYF.

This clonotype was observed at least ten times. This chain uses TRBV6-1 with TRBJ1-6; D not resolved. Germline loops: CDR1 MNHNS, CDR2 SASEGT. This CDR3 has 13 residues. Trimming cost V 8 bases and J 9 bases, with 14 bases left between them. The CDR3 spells CASRLDPLSPLHF. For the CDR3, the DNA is TGTGCCAGCCGACTGGACCCGCTTTCACCCCTCCACTTT.

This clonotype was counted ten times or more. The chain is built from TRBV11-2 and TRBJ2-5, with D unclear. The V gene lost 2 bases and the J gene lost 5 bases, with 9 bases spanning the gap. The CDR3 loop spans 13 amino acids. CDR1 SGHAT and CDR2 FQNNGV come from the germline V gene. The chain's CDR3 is CASSLTIGETQYF. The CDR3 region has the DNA TGTGCCAGCAGCTTAACGATCGGGGAGACCCAGTACTTC.

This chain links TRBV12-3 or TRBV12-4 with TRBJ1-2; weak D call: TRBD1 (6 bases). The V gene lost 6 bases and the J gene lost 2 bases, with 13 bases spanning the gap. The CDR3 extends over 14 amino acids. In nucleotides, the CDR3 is TGTGCCAGCAGAGCCTGGGGGCAGAACTATGGCTACACCTTC. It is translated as CASRAWGQNYGYTF.

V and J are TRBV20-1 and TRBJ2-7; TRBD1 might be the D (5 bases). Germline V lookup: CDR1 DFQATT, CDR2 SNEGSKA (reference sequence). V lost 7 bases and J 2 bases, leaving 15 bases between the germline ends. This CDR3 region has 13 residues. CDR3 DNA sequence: TGCAGTGTTACCACAGGTGATACCTACGAGCAGTACTTC. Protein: CSVTTGDTYEQYF.

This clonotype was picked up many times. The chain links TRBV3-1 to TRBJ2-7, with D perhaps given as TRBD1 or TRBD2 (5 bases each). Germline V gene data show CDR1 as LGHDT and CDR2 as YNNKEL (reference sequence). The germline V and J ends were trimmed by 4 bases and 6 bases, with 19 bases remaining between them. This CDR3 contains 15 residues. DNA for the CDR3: TGTGCCAGCAGCCCAGATGAGGGGCGCGGCCGCGAGCAGTACTTC. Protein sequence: CASSPDEGRGREQYF.

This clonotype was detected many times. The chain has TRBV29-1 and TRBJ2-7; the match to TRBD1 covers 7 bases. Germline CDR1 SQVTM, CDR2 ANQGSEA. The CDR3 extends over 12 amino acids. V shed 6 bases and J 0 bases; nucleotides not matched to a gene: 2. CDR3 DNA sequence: TGCAGCGTGGGGACAGTCTCCTACGAGCAGTACTTC. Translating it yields CSVGTVSYEQYF.